This T cell receptor (beta chain) derives from a study of blood T cell repertoires in COVID-19. Study background: COVID-19 samples, acute and convalescent, were from the United States, Italy and Spain.

A Seattle source enrolled patients during active infection and followed them longitudinally. Study processing details: Estimates of nucleated cell counts were drawn from the amplification of reference gene primers. Data came from immunoSEQ multiplex PCR; TCRdb stores just in-frame clones and leaves some out. That table gives V, J and clone size, and the DNA gave D and trimming. The table shows roughly 250,000 clones, with about 86% occurring only once. The germline CDR1 and CDR2 sequences are SGHKS and YYEKEE (reference sequence). The length of the CDR3 is 12 residues. V lost 5 bases to trimming and J lost 9 bases; unmatched junction nucleotides: 5.

The gene calls are TRBV5-5 and TRBJ2-7; 10 nucleotides match TRBD1. This receptor was taken from a young woman with COVID-19, enrolled during active disease. The sequencing input was peripheral blood. The CDR3 reads CASSPTGGGQYF. As DNA, the CDR3 is TGTGCCAGCAGTCCGACAGGGGGCGGGCAGTACTTC.